The sequence of this TCR beta chain was determined in a study of response to subunit inactivated influenza vaccine. Study findings and constraints: The authors suggested that every seasonal influenza vaccination recruits few new T cells.

Via MiXCR, TCRdb re-called the RT-PCR reads, giving one row per CDR3 protein. Here the sample spans about 520,000 distinct CDR3 sequences, roughly 27% being singletons. This clonotype was seen only a few times. Its antigen remains unidentified. The germline V gene encodes CDR1 SGHTA and CDR2 FQGNSA. The CDR3 runs to 15 residues. Unmatched junction bases numbered 5, after V lost 5 bases and J lost 6 bases. The chain couples TRBV7-2 to TRBJ2-1; 12 bases align to TRBD2. This specimen was CD4+ T cells sorted from PBMCs, taken about 5 days after vaccination. This clonotype was sampled from a middle-aged man who received an inactivated influenza vaccine. Here the CDR3 DNA reads TGTGCCAGCAGCAGACTAGCGGGAGCTGGCAATGAGCAGTTCTTC. Translating gives CASSRLAGAGNEQFF.